Listed here are 18 T cell receptor beta chains from one sample, sequenced in a study of blood T cell repertoires in COVID-19. Data came from immunoSEQ multiplex PCR; TCRdb stores just in-frame clones and leaves some out. The repertoire holds 160,000 or so clones, with roughly 88% as singletons. Sequenced: peripheral blood. The receptors stem from a man between 18 and 29 years old with acute or convalescent COVID-19.

The chain joins TRBV2 to TRBJ2-3; D might be TRBD1 (6 bases). Per germline, CDR1 SNHLY and CDR2 FYNNEI. V was trimmed by 7 bases and J by 1 base, leaving 15 bases between them. The CDR3 loop spans 15 amino acids. CDR3 sequence: CASTEGVYGTDTQYF. The DNA of the CDR3 is TGTGCCAGCACCGAGGGGGTATACGGCACAGATACGCAGTATTTT.

The chain combines TRBV27 with TRBJ2-4, with 7 bases fitting TRBD2. From germline, CDR1 is MNHEY and CDR2 SMNVEV (reference sequence). This CDR3 comprises 14 residues. V was pared by 6 bases and J by 3 bases, with 5 bases of the junction left unmatched. The CDR3: CASSKGGNKNIQYF. In DNA form, the CDR3 reads TGTGCCAGCAGCAAGGGAGGGAACAAAAACATTCAGTACTTC.

This chain joins TRBV9 and TRBJ1-3; D unresolved. V dropped 0 bases and J dropped 0 bases, with 7 bases sitting between them. Germline V gene sequence: CDR1 SGDLS, CDR2 YYNGEE. The CDR3 length is 15 residues. CDR3 loop: CASSVGATSGNTIYF. The CDR3, as DNA: TGTGCCAGCAGCGTAGGGGCGACCTCTGGAAACACCATATATTTT.

In this sample, this clone turned up once. The chain combines TRBV7-9 with TRBJ2-1; TRBD2 matches 10 bases. In germline, CDR1 is SEHNR, CDR2 FQNEAQ (reference sequence). The CDR3 length is 15 residues. With 5 bases clipped from V and 4 bases from J, the junction kept 5 bases outside the gene matches. The chain's CDR3 is CASSRPGLAYNEQFF. The DNA for the CDR3 is TGTGCCAGCAGCCGTCCGGGACTAGCGTACAATGAGCAGTTCTTC.

The chain carries TRBV3-1 (or the pseudogene TRBV3-2) and TRBJ2-3; TRBD2 agrees at 11 bases. The CDR3 spans 17 residues. Trimming took 4 bases from V and 8 from J; bases not matched to a gene: 14. The germline gives CDR1 LGHDT, CDR2 YNNKEL (reference sequence). CDR3 protein: CASSPHEIAGGQGTQYF. The CDR3 nucleotides are TGTGCCAGCAGCCCTCACGAGATAGCGGGAGGGCAAGGTACGCAGTATTTT.

The CDR3 reads CASSNGGHGNTIYF. The CDR3 DNA is TGTGCCAGCTCGAACGGCGGCCATGGAAACACCATATATTTT. This sequence joins TRBV6-5 and TRBJ1-3; D not certain. The CDR3 runs to 14 residues. With 8 bases removed from V and 3 bases from J, the gap between germline ends came to 14 bases. Germline V CDR1 and CDR2: MNHEY, SVGAGI.

The CDR3 protein is CASRGLPDTQYF. DNA of the CDR3: TGCGCCAGCAGGGGGCTCCCAGATACGCAGTATTTT. This rearrangement joins TRBV4-1 to TRBJ2-3, with a possible D match to TRBD1 (5 bases). Trimming cost V 6 bases and J 4 bases, with 8 bases left between them. CDR3 length equals 12 residues. From germline, CDR1 is MGHRA and CDR2 YSYEKL.

A single count supports this clone. The chain combines TRBV4-1 with TRBJ2-7; 9 bases are shared with TRBD1. Germline V CDR1 and CDR2: MGHRA, YSYEKL. The CDR3 consists of 16 residues. V gave up 5 bases and J gave up 2 bases; unmatched junction bases: 10. CDR3 in DNA: TGCGCCAGCAGCTCTTGGGTAGGACAGGGGACCTACGAGCAGTACTTC. Amino acids: CASSSWVGQGTYEQYF.

The gene calls are TRBV19 and TRBJ2-1; no clear D gene. The CDR3 runs 13 residues. V was shortened by 5 bases and J by 7 bases, with 12 bases between the two germline ends. From germline, CDR1 is LNHDA and CDR2 SQIVND (reference sequence). Here the CDR3 DNA reads TGTGCCAGTAGTCGCGAGGTCTGGAATGAGCAGTTCTTC. Translated: CASSREVWNEQFF.

This chain joins TRBV12-3 or TRBV12-4 and TRBJ1-5; D gene ambiguous. There are 13 residues in the CDR3. The V end lost 5 bases, the J end lost 7 bases, and 12 bases lay between the germline ends. The CDR3 is CASSLGRYQPQHF. In DNA, the CDR3 is TGTGCCAGCAGTCTCGGGAGGTACCAGCCCCAGCATTTT.

CDR3 sequence (DNA): TGTGCCAGCTTCGACAGGGCGGCCGGGGAGCTGTTTTTT. Protein sequence: CASFDRAAGELFF. The rearrangement uses TRBV28 and TRBJ2-2; 7 bases map to TRBD1. Germline V gives CDR1 MDHEN, CDR2 SYDVKM. J lost 6 bases, V lost 8 bases, and 6 bases had no gene match. The CDR3 covers 13 residues.

The rearrangement links TRBV6-5 to TRBJ1-2, with TRBD1 matching 7 bases. The germline V gene has CDR1 MNHEY and CDR2 SVGAGI. After removal of 7 bases from V and 3 bases from J, the junction contained 5 bases not matched to a gene. The CDR3 is made up of 13 amino acids. The chain's CDR3 is CASTAGGYYGYTF. The DNA for the CDR3 is TGTGCCAGCACCGCAGGGGGATACTATGGCTACACCTTC.

J is TRBJ2-1 and V is TRBV5-1; TRBD2 agrees at 7 bases. With V trimmed by 3 bases and J by 3 bases, 9 bases remained unmatched. Germline V gene lookup returns CDR1 SGHRS and CDR2 YFSETQ. The CDR3 is 16 residues long. CDR3 sequence (DNA): TGCGCCAGCAGCTCAAATCCGGGAGGCAGCTACAATGAGCAGTTCTTC. It codes for CASSSNPGGSYNEQFF.

The gene calls are TRBV3-1 (or the pseudogene TRBV3-2) and TRBJ2-5, with 9 bases aligning to TRBD2. The CDR3 has 23 residues. V dropped 1 base and J dropped 5; count of bases not matched to a gene: 29. Looked up from germline, CDR1 is LGHDT and CDR2 is YNNKEL (reference sequence). CDR3 region: CASSQAGEAEVSGGSFAWETQYF. CDR3 nucleotide sequence: TGTGCCAGCAGCCAAGCAGGAGAAGCGGAGGTTAGCGGGGGATCCTTCGCCTGGGAGACCCAGTACTTC.

The V and J genes are TRBV19 and TRBJ1-5; D is undetermined. V was shortened by 6 bases and J by 2 bases, with 17 bases between the two germline ends. The germline V gene encodes CDR1 LNHDA and CDR2 SQIVND (reference sequence). The CDR3 totals 16 residues. The DNA for the CDR3 is TGTGCCAGTAGCCGAACCGCCGGAGTTGGCAATCAGCCCCAGCATTTT. It codes for CASSRTAGVGNQPQHF.

This sequence joins TRBV27 and TRBJ1-5; the D gene is possibly TRBD1 (6 bases). Per germline, CDR1 MNHEY and CDR2 SMNVEV (reference sequence). The CDR3 sequence is 15 residues long. The V end was cut by 1 base, the J end by 0 bases, with 7 bases between. The CDR3 DNA reads as TGTGCCAGCAGTTTATTAGGGGGTAGCAATCAGCCCCAGCATTTT. The encoded protein is CASSLLGGSNQPQHF.

This chain joins TRBV9 and TRBJ2-3; 10 bases are a match to TRBD2. J gave up 1 base and V 0 bases, and 11 bases lay outside the gene matches. CDR3 size: 19 residues. The germline V gene encodes CDR1 SGDLS and CDR2 YYNGEE. CDR3 in amino acids: CASSVASGRASLGTDTQYF. The CDR3 DNA reads TGTGCCAGCAGCGTAGCGAGCGGGAGGGCGTCCTTAGGCACAGATACGCAGTATTTT.

The chain is built from TRBV18 and TRBJ2-2; 8 nucleotides line up with TRBD1. The ends lost 5 bases at V and 0 bases at J; junction bases unmatched: 5. The CDR3 extends over 16 amino acids. CDR1 is KGHSH and CDR2 is LQKENI in the germline V gene. The CDR3 here is CASSEKQGANTGELFF. The CDR3, as DNA: TGTGCCAGCTCAGAAAAACAGGGGGCGAACACCGGGGAGCTGTTTTTT.